This record concerns one T cell receptor (beta chain) sequence. Its antigen target is currently unknown. No much larger clone exists at a distance of one base, and base qualities are not known. The CDR3 contains 18 residues, cysteine and phenylalanine counted. Only the CDR3 region is kept as DNA, spanning 54 bases read in frame from base 1. CDR1 is given as LNHDA and CDR2 as SQIVND, both from the germline V gene (reference sequence). Trimming takes 3 bases from V and 3 bases from J, and the germline ends sit 18 bases apart. The 39 donors, aged about 6 to 100 years, were systemically healthy Caucasian individuals from Russia. Around 10 milliliters of peripheral blood were collected from each donor into EDTA-treated Vacutainer tubes. Ficoll-Paque density-gradient centrifugation was used to isolate PBMCs, with at least 7 million per sample. Total RNA, at least 5.5 micrograms per sample, was extracted from PBMCs with Trizol reagent. Naive CD45RAhigh/CD27high T cell percentages were measured by flow cytometry on a PBMC aliquot from every donor.

The sample comes from a study of blood T cells in healthy people across ages (dated by TCRdb to about 2015). The study in broad terms: In model experiments, roughly one uniquely barcoded TCR beta cDNA molecule per two T cells was captured by template switching. Four age groups were formed from the donors: young (average about 16 years), middle-aged (roughly 38), aged (62) and long-lived (about 80). The study measured age-related changes in TCR beta repertoire diversity using deep sequencing normalized with unique cDNA molecular identifiers. To avoid experimental bias, donors of different ages were spread randomly across the sequencing lanes. The study analyzed two additional independent replicas of 1 million unique cDNA reads from the same blood draw for two donors, one aged 18 to 30 and one aged 80 or older. The study at large found these results: Observed TCR beta diversity per million T cells fell roughly linearly with age, and a significant reduction was already apparent by age about 43. The long-lived group showed more naive CD4+ T cells, fewer expanded clones and increased TCR diversity than the aged group, suggesting age selection. Conclusive comparison of naive and antigen-experienced compartments was prevented by the profiling of bulk unsorted PBMCs. Because donor CMV infection status was unknown, age-related changes in expanded clonotypes were potentially confounded. A strong correlation was found between observed TCR beta diversity and the percentage of naive T cells measured by flow cytometry. Estimates of total diversity from one million sequenced T cells were regarded as lower bounds and underestimates.

Library preparation used 5' RACE. This sample was sequenced with an Illumina HiSeq 2500. A second PCR of about 6 to 11 cycles was performed with a sample-barcoded 5' primer and a J-beta primer mix. A unique molecular identifier was introduced onto each TCR beta cDNA molecule by a template-switch 5' adaptor carrying 12 random nucleotides. Each sample yielded at least 3 million CDR3-containing paired-end reads. The Mint cDNA synthesis kit, primed by a TRBC-specific oligonucleotide, was used to synthesize first-strand cDNA from all RNA. Following uracil-DNA glycosylase treatment, all cDNA underwent a first 18-cycle PCR with the universal primers M1SS and BC2_uni_R. Per the authors' processing: Each sample was normalized by randomly selecting 1 million high-quality reads, each carrying a distinct molecular identifier. Instead of being binned into consensus sequences, reads that shared molecular identifiers were thrown out. MiTCR, with a Q25 quality threshold and the strictest error-elimination algorithm, was used for CDR3 identification, clonotype clustering and error correction. A nonparametric unseen species model with Euler transformation was used to estimate lower-bound total TCR beta diversity. Clones were called with MiXCR by TCRdb after fastp trimmed the public reads at Q25, and only in-frame beta chains were retained. Rows matching on CDR3 protein sequence are summarized as one entry with the most common DNA and genes. TCRdb's processing, not the study's, gives the V and J calls here. In all, the sample holds hundreds of thousands of distinct CDR3 sequences, and roughly 26% of those were seen once. The biggest ten clones account for around a sixth of the sample.

The sequenced material came from blood. Here the chain combines TRBV19 and TRBJ1-6; the D gene is perhaps TRBD1, from 6 matching bases. The sequence came from a woman older than 75 in good health. The nucleotide sequence is TGTGCCAGTAGTATTGGCGGGGGCCAAATAGGCTATAATTCACCCCTCCACTTT. Translated, this is CASSIGGGQIGYNSPLHF.